Many counts were recorded for the clone carrying this T cell receptor (beta chain). The antigen is unknown. This entry comes from a study of identical twins. Study-level findings and limits: Twins shared out-of-frame alpha sequences with excess low generation probability. With abundant cord blood beta clonotypes, insertions were fewer; memory repertoires showed no such pattern. Out-of-frame beta sequences exhibited a weaker degree of excess twin sharing.

Germline CDR1 is SGHVS and CDR2 is FQNEAQ. Trimming took 7 bases from V and 10 from J, leaving 14 bases between them. The CDR3 has 13 amino acids. Through template switching, a universal primer site was introduced, and the cDNA contained unique molecular identifiers. TCRdb reprocessed the 5' RACE reads with MiXCR, giving one entry per CDR3 protein. The data hold under 350,000 distinct CDR3 sequences, with 8% to 9.5% observed a single time. These data are also associated with another study on yellow fever vaccine responses in identical twins.

Sequencing was performed on CD8+ T cells sorted from blood. The chain is built from TRBV7-8 and TRBJ1-6; D ambiguous. The receptor was derived from a woman aged 18 to 35 in good health. As DNA, the CDR3 is TGTGCCAGCAACCCCGGGTTGGGCTCACCCCTCCACTTT. Translating gives CASNPGLGSPLHF.